This TCR beta chain was profiled in a study of naive and memory T cell subsets. Germline-derived CDR1 and CDR2 are KGHDR and SFDVKD. Trimming left V 2 bases short and J 3 bases short, with 3 bases between. The CDR3 covers 12 residues. In the case of this clonotype: Its target is not known.

Whole-study results and caveats: Possibly reflecting memory cells re-expressing CD45RA, a few larger clonotypes occurred in naive repertoires, especially CD8. Over 90% of naive TCR sequences appeared only once, unlike memory subsets.

Both TRBC1 and TRBC2 were covered by a beta constant-region primer of two equimolar oligonucleotides. The ligated cDNA underwent four PCR rounds using SP2 and nested alpha and beta constant-region primers. MiXCR, run by TCRdb on the UMI-ligation and nested PCR reads, gives a single entry per CDR3 protein. Of roughly 83,000 distinct CDR3 sequences listed, 11% were seen once; the top ten hold 0.13%. This rearrangement joins TRBV24-1 to TRBJ1-1; D is ambiguous. The sequence was collected from a human donor in good health. The specimen sequenced was naive CD4+ T cells from blood. The CDR3 bases are TGTGCCACCAGTGATTCTTACACTGAAGCTTTCTTT. Translation: CATSDSYTEAFF.